This TCR beta chain was documented in a study of cytomegalovirus exposure and HLA in healthy donors. With 6 bases removed from V and 0 bases from J, the gap between germline ends came to 15 bases. Germline CDR1 and CDR2: KGHSH and LQKENI. The CDR3 has 16 residues. PCR used 60 Vbeta primers and 13 Jbeta primers. Using immunoSEQ multiplex PCR, the repertoire was profiled, and TCRdb retains in-frame clones only, with some absent. The sample's table shows more than 40,000 clones. This chain connects TRBV18 to TRBJ1-3; D not resolved. Sequenced material: PBMCs. The TCR originated in a woman between 40 and 55 years old in good health and CMV-seronegative. The CDR3 nucleotides are TGTGCCAGCTCCCAGAACTCAGGCGTCTCTGGAAACACCATATATTTT. The encoded protein is CASSQNSGVSGNTIYF. Filled out from reference TRBV18 and TRBJ1-3, the complete variable domain reads NAGVMQNPRHLVRRRGQEARLRCSPMKGHSHVYWYRQLPEEGLKFMVYLQKENIIDESGMPKERFSAEFPKEGPSILRIQQVVRGDSAAYFCASSQNSGVSGNTIYFGEGSWLTVV.